These T cell receptor beta chains were read from a single sample in a study of early T cells in non-severe SARS-CoV-2 infection. Each CDR3 protein is one row after TCRdb ran MiXCR on the 5' RACE reads. The profile shows 43,000 or so distinct CDR3 sequences, roughly 7% of them singletons. Specimen: whole blood. The receptors come from an adult who was a healthcare worker with PCR-confirmed SARS-CoV-2 infection or an uninfected control (not recorded which). CDR3s include the opening cysteine and the closing phenylalanine or tryptophan. The D gene is left open where the match is weak. The size entry is marked missing in some rows and otherwise reads once, few, many or a size class.

v_call: TRBV5-5
j_call: TRBJ1-5
clone_size: NA
d_call: TRBD1
cdr3_aa: CVSSLGQPSQPQHF
cdr3_nt: TGTGTCAGCAGCTTGGGACAGCCCAGTCAGCCCCAGCATTTT

v_call: TRBV5-1
j_call: TRBJ1-1
clone_size: many
d_call: NA
cdr3_aa: CASSVGGTPDTEAFF
cdr3_nt: TGCGCCAGCAGCGTCGGCGGGACACCGGACACTGAAGCTTTCTTT

v_call: TRBV12-3/TRBV12-4
j_call: TRBJ2-7
clone_size: NA
d_call: NA
cdr3_aa: CASSSPETYEQYF
cdr3_nt: TGTGCCAGCAGTTCGCCCGAGACCTACGAGCAGTACTTC

v_call: TRBV5-1
j_call: TRBJ2-5
clone_size: NA
d_call: NA
cdr3_aa: CASSLDPGIQETQYF
cdr3_nt: TGCGCCAGCAGCTTGGACCCGGGAATTCAAGAGACCCAGTACTTC

v_call: TRBV10-3
j_call: TRBJ2-3
clone_size: NA
d_call: TRBD1
cdr3_aa: CAISPGTGKADTQYF
cdr3_nt: TGTGCCATCAGTCCCGGGACAGGGAAAGCGGATACGCAGTATTTT

v_call: TRBV6-6
j_call: TRBJ2-3
clone_size: many
d_call: NA
cdr3_aa: CASTLGRLVADTQYF
cdr3_nt: TGTGCCAGCACCCTGGGACGGTTGGTCGCAGATACGCAGTATTTT

v_call: TRBV30
j_call: TRBJ1-1
clone_size: many
d_call: NA
cdr3_aa: CAWSRRGVMNTEAFF
cdr3_nt: TGTGCCTGGAGTAGGAGGGGCGTTATGAACACTGAAGCTTTCTTT

v_call: TRBV11-2
j_call: TRBJ2-2
clone_size: many
d_call: NA
cdr3_aa: CASSWWDEGGELFF
cdr3_nt: TGTGCCAGCAGCTGGTGGGATGAGGGCGGGGAGCTGTTTTTT

v_call: TRBV20-1
j_call: TRBJ2-2
clone_size: many
d_call: NA
cdr3_aa: CSARDWGNTGELFF
cdr3_nt: TGCAGTGCTAGAGATTGGGGGAACACCGGGGAGCTGTTTTTT

v_call: TRBV5-1
j_call: TRBJ1-1
clone_size: many
d_call: NA
cdr3_aa: CASSLKFETEAFF
cdr3_nt: TGCGCCAGCAGCTTGAAGTTCGAGACTGAAGCTTTCTTT

v_call: TRBV4-3
j_call: TRBJ1-1
clone_size: few
d_call: NA
cdr3_aa: CASSQSLTDVYTEAFF
cdr3_nt: TGCGCCAGCAGCCAGAGTCTGACGGACGTGTACACTGAAGCTTTCTTT

v_call: TRBV24-1
j_call: TRBJ2-1
clone_size: many
d_call: NA
cdr3_aa: CATSDSSGVGAYNEQFF
cdr3_nt: TGTGCCACCAGTGATTCCTCGGGGGTAGGCGCCTACAATGAGCAGTTCTTC

v_call: TRBV18
j_call: TRBJ2-7
clone_size: few
d_call: NA
cdr3_aa: CASSGNSEQYF
cdr3_nt: TGTGCCAGCTCAGGGAACAGCGAGCAGTACTTC

v_call: TRBV29-1
j_call: TRBJ2-1
clone_size: many
d_call: TRBD1
cdr3_aa: CSAEGQGIEQFF
cdr3_nt: TGCAGCGCAGAGGGACAGGGGATTGAGCAGTTCTTC

v_call: TRBV4-3
j_call: TRBJ1-1
clone_size: many
d_call: NA
cdr3_aa: CASSQEYVLSTEAFF
cdr3_nt: TGCGCCAGCAGCCAAGAGTATGTGTTGAGCACTGAAGCTTTCTTT

v_call: TRBV6-5
j_call: TRBJ2-5
clone_size: few
d_call: TRBD1
cdr3_aa: CASSPRDRRRKETQYF
cdr3_nt: TGTGCCAGCAGTCCAAGGGACAGGAGGAGGAAAGAGACCCAGTACTTC

v_call: TRBV7-9
j_call: TRBJ1-5
clone_size: NA
d_call: NA
cdr3_aa: CASSLWKGDQPQHF
cdr3_nt: TGTGCCAGCAGCTTATGGAAGGGGGATCAGCCCCAGCATTTT

v_call: TRBV21-1
j_call: TRBJ2-1
clone_size: few
d_call: NA
cdr3_aa: CASSKGVAGSSYNEQFF
cdr3_nt: TGTGCCAGCAGCAAGGGGGTAGCGGGGAGCTCCTACAATGAGCAGTTCTTC

v_call: TRBV18
j_call: TRBJ1-6
clone_size: many
d_call: TRBD1
cdr3_aa: CASSPLTGGGSPLHF
cdr3_nt: TGTGCCAGCTCACCACTGACAGGGGGCGGCTCACCCCTCCACTTT

v_call: TRBV29-1
j_call: TRBJ2-5
clone_size: few
d_call: NA
cdr3_aa: CSVDPSPKETQYF
cdr3_nt: TGCAGCGTTGATCCCAGTCCTAAAGAGACCCAGTACTTC

v_call: TRBV6-5
j_call: TRBJ2-5
clone_size: many
d_call: NA
cdr3_aa: CASSTDFRGETQYF
cdr3_nt: TGTGCCAGCAGTACAGACTTTCGGGGAGAGACCCAGTACTTC

v_call: TRBV21-1
j_call: TRBJ1-5
clone_size: many
d_call: NA
cdr3_aa: CASSTPTRDRHNQPQHF
cdr3_nt: TGTGCCAGCAGCACCCCCACCCGGGACAGGCACAATCAGCCCCAGCATTTT

v_call: TRBV4-3
j_call: TRBJ2-1
clone_size: few
d_call: NA
cdr3_aa: CASSPGGYNEQFF
cdr3_nt: TGCGCCAGCAGCCCCGGCGGGTACAATGAGCAGTTCTTC

v_call: TRBV4-3
j_call: TRBJ2-7
clone_size: few
d_call: NA
cdr3_aa: CASSQEPRGYYEQYF
cdr3_nt: TGCGCCAGCAGCCAAGAGCCCAGGGGATACTACGAGCAGTACTTC

v_call: TRBV12-5
j_call: TRBJ1-1
clone_size: many
d_call: NA
cdr3_aa: CASAPTGNTEAFF
cdr3_nt: TGTGCTAGTGCCCCGACAGGGAACACTGAAGCTTTCTTT

v_call: TRBV10-1
j_call: TRBJ2-3
clone_size: NA
d_call: TRBD1
cdr3_aa: CASSEPGLDRVNF
cdr3_nt: TGCGCCAGCAGTGAGCCCGGTTTGGACAGGGTCAATTTT

v_call: TRBV5-4
j_call: TRBJ2-6
clone_size: few
d_call: NA
cdr3_aa: CASSLLTEPGANVLTF
cdr3_nt: TGTGCCAGCAGCTTGTTAACCGAGCCTGGGGCCAACGTCCTGACTTTC

v_call: TRBV20-1
j_call: TRBJ1-5
clone_size: many
d_call: NA
cdr3_aa: CSAAERGRGIQPQHF
cdr3_nt: TGCAGTGCAGCGGAAAGGGGCAGGGGTATTCAGCCCCAGCATTTT

v_call: TRBV29-1
j_call: TRBJ2-2
clone_size: NA
d_call: NA
cdr3_aa: CSVEGLRDGSTGELFF
cdr3_nt: TGCAGCGTTGAGGGGCTCCGGGACGGTAGCACCGGGGAGCTGTTTTTT

v_call: TRBV7-2
j_call: TRBJ2-3
clone_size: few
d_call: NA
cdr3_aa: CASSLRGLTTDTQYF
cdr3_nt: TGTGCCAGCAGCTTACGGGGGCTGACCACAGATACGCAGTATTTT

v_call: TRBV20-1
j_call: TRBJ1-2
clone_size: many
d_call: NA
cdr3_aa: CSARDSETGNLGGYTF
cdr3_nt: TGCAGTGCTAGGGATTCTGAGACAGGAAACTTAGGAGGCTACACCTTC

v_call: TRBV7-9
j_call: TRBJ2-3
clone_size: many
d_call: NA
cdr3_aa: CASSLRFGGPSTDTQYF
cdr3_nt: TGTGCCAGCAGCTTAAGATTTGGGGGGCCTAGCACAGATACGCAGTATTTT

v_call: TRBV30
j_call: TRBJ1-5
clone_size: few
d_call: TRBD1
cdr3_aa: CAWSARWTGVDQPQHF
cdr3_nt: TGTGCCTGGAGTGCTCGATGGACAGGGGTCGATCAGCCCCAGCATTTT

v_call: TRBV5-1
j_call: TRBJ2-3
clone_size: NA
d_call: TRBD1
cdr3_aa: CASSFDRVTTDTQYF
cdr3_nt: TGCGCCAGCAGCTTCGACAGGGTAACCACAGATACGCAGTATTTT

v_call: TRBV7-3
j_call: TRBJ2-7
clone_size: few
d_call: NA
cdr3_aa: CASSLTGVDEQYF
cdr3_nt: TGTGCCAGCAGCTTGACGGGGGTCGACGAGCAGTACTTC

v_call: TRBV18
j_call: TRBJ1-3
clone_size: few
d_call: TRBD1
cdr3_aa: CASSTGTGTNPGGNTIYF
cdr3_nt: TGTGCCAGCTCAACAGGGACAGGGACTAACCCCGGTGGAAACACCATATATTTT

v_call: TRBV28
j_call: TRBJ1-5
clone_size: NA
d_call: TRBD1
cdr3_aa: CASSSGQGHSNQPLHF
cdr3_nt: TGTGCCAGCAGTTCGGGACAGGGGCATAGCAATCAGCCCCTGCATTTT

v_call: TRBV12-3/TRBV12-4
j_call: TRBJ1-1
clone_size: many
d_call: NA
cdr3_aa: CASSYGTYTEAFF
cdr3_nt: TGTGCCAGCAGCTACGGGACTTACACTGAAGCTTTCTTT

v_call: TRBV6-6
j_call: TRBJ2-7
clone_size: many
d_call: NA
cdr3_aa: CATTIMGGAPSEQYF
cdr3_nt: TGTGCCACTACAATTATGGGGGGCGCCCCCAGCGAGCAGTACTTC

v_call: TRBV4-2
j_call: TRBJ1-1
clone_size: NA
d_call: NA
cdr3_aa: CASSQELLRATEAFF
cdr3_nt: TGTGCCAGCAGCCAAGAACTCCTCAGGGCCACTGAAGCTTTCTTT

v_call: TRBV11-2
j_call: TRBJ1-1
clone_size: few
d_call: NA
cdr3_aa: CASSLGVRKMNTEAFF
cdr3_nt: TGTGCCAGCAGCTTAGGGGTCAGGAAAATGAACACTGAAGCTTTCTTT